This T cell receptor (beta chain) was sequenced for a study of Tregs in tolerant kidney transplant recipients. Study observations and caveats: Biological reproducibility was not directly addressed, but technical replication error appeared minimal.

As for this clone: The target antigen is unknown.

Germline CDR1 and CDR2: SEHNR and FQNEAQ (reference sequence). The CDR3 is made up of 17 amino acids. Trimming took 4 bases from V and 0 from J; bases not matched to a gene: 11. Using immunoSEQ multiplex PCR, the repertoire was profiled, and TCRdb retains in-frame clones only, with some absent. The table lists roughly 86,000 clones, more than 85% of them singletons. The nonmyeloablative bone marrow transplants came from related graft donors, with transient mixed chimerism. The receptor comes from a human patient who received a combined kidney and bone marrow transplant. A subset of T cells may come from the graft donor. Sequencing was performed on CD4+ T cells from blood (PBMCs), taken 12 months after the transplant. The rearrangement links TRBV7-9 to TRBJ1-2, with 7 bases lining up with TRBD1. CDR3 sequence: CASSSTFGDRANYGYTF. Here the CDR3 DNA reads TGTGCCAGCAGCTCAACCTTTGGGGACAGAGCTAACTATGGCTACACCTTC.